Listed here are 18 T cell receptor beta chains from one sample, sequenced in a study of shared clonotypes between healthy human individuals. The data were produced by immunoSEQ multiplex PCR, yet TCRdb's version contains in-frame clones alone and is incomplete. The sample has some 470,000 clones; less than 80% are singletons. The sample consisted of PBMCs. The origin of the receptors is a woman in her thirties or forties in good health. Some clones in this sample may be carry-over from other donors' samples.

This rearrangement joins TRBV6-7 to TRBJ2-1; no firm D call. TRBV6-7 qualifies as an ORF whose function is uncertain. Trimming removed 5 bases from V and 8 bases from J, with 19 bases in between. CDR3 size: 15 residues. CDR3 amino acids: CASSLSPRRLDEQFF. The CDR3 coding sequence is TGTGCCAGCAGTCTGAGCCCGAGGCGCCTAGATGAGCAGTTCTTC.

In regard to this clone: Other DNA sequences from this sample encode an identical CDR3 as well. This sequence joins TRBV28 and TRBJ2-7; possible D gene TRBD2, 5 bases. Per the germline V gene, CDR1 is MDHEN and CDR2 is SYDVKM. The V end was cut by 2 bases, the J end by 3 bases, with 5 bases between. The CDR3 is 12 residues long. In DNA, the CDR3 is TGTGCCAGCAGTTTAAGCGGCTACGAGCAGTACTTC. This translates into CASSLSGYEQYF.

The V and J genes are TRBV10-1 and TRBJ2-7, with a weak D call TRBD1 (6 bases). CDR3 size: 16 residues. Germline V gene data show CDR1 as WNHNN and CDR2 as SYGVQD (reference sequence). The V gene lost 6 bases and the J gene lost 3 bases, with 21 bases spanning the gap. CDR3: CASRTQGILSLYEQYF. For the CDR3, the DNA is TGCGCCAGCAGGACCCAGGGGATCCTATCCCTCTACGAGCAGTACTTC.

This chain uses TRBV29-1 with TRBJ1-1; D may be TRBD1 (6 bases). CDR3 length: 14 amino acids. V lost 6 bases, J lost 1 base, and 15 bases lay in between. The germline V gene has CDR1 SQVTM and CDR2 ANQGSEA. CDR3 DNA sequence: TGCAGCGTCAAGCGGACAGTAGAGAACACTGAAGCTTTCTTT. Translated, it gives CSVKRTVENTEAFF. Combining the CDR3 with reference TRBV29-1 and TRBJ1-1 gives the whole variable domain SAVISQKPSRDICQRGTSLTIQCQVDSQVTMMFWYRQQPGQSLTLIATANQGSEATYESGFVIDKFPISRPNLTFSTLTVSNMSPEDSSIYLCSVKRTVENTEAFFGQGTRLTVV.

The genes are TRBV21-1 and TRBJ1-1; TRBD1 reflects the table's D call only, with no check against the DNA. TRBV21-1 is a recognized pseudogene. The CDR3 sequence is 16 residues long. DNA for the CDR3: TGTGCCAGCAGCACCCCCGAGGGACACCTGAACACTGAAGCTTTCTTT. Protein sequence: CASSTPEGHLNTEAFF.

CDR3 sequence reads: CASSVVAGGPWETQYF. The CDR3 DNA reads as TGTGCCAGCAGCGTAGTCGCGGGAGGGCCTTGGGAGACCCAGTACTTC. The chain couples TRBV9 to TRBJ2-5, with TRBD2 identical over 9 bases. V shed 0 bases and J 5 bases; nucleotides not matched to a gene: 8. This CDR3 contains 16 residues. Germline lookup yields CDR1 SGDLS and CDR2 YYNGEE.

The CDR3: CASSSGQSSSYEQYF. In DNA, the CDR3 is TGTGCCAGCAGCTCGGGACAGTCTAGCTCCTACGAGCAGTACTTC. The V gene is TRBV5-5, the J gene TRBJ2-7, with TRBD1 identical over 7 bases. CDR3 length: 15 amino acids. Germline assignment: CDR1 SGHKS and CDR2 YYEKEE (reference sequence). With 3 bases clipped from V and 0 bases from J, the junction kept 6 bases outside the gene matches.

The chain uses TRBV10-2 and TRBJ2-5, with 8 bases fitting TRBD2. The trim removed 3 bases at V and 5 bases at J, leaving 11 bases unmatched. This CDR3 contains 16 residues. CDR1 and CDR2 (germline): WSHSY, SAAADI. CDR3 region: CASSDLASGSLETQYF. CDR3 in DNA: TGCGCCAGCAGTGACCTGGCTAGCGGGTCATTGGAGACCCAGTACTTC.

The chain couples TRBV9 to TRBJ2-6; D may be TRBD1 or TRBD2 (5 bases each). The CDR3 spans 18 residues. V lost 4 bases, J lost 2 bases, and 19 bases lay in between. Germline assignment: CDR1 SGDLS and CDR2 YYNGEE. CDR3 sequence: CASSPGAGTGAGANVLTF. The CDR3 DNA reads as TGTGCCAGCAGCCCCGGTGCAGGGACCGGAGCTGGGGCCAACGTCCTGACTTTC.

This clone was seen a few times. The chain joins TRBV11-3 to TRBJ2-1, with D hard to call. V lost 0 bases and J 5 bases, leaving 5 bases between the germline ends. CDR1 is SGHNT and CDR2 is YENEEA in the germline V gene. The CDR3 contains 13 residues. This CDR3 reads CASSLEGNNEQFF. The CDR3 bases are TGTGCCAGCAGCTTAGAAGGGAACAATGAGCAGTTCTTC.

This clone was seen a handful of times. V is TRBV28 and J is TRBJ2-7; D remains unclear. The CDR3 contains 15 residues. The V gene's germline CDR1 is MDHEN and CDR2 SYDVKM. The V and J ends lost 3 bases and 3 bases respectively, with 15 bases between them. The CDR3 sequence is CASSFGANLFYEQYF. The CDR3 DNA reads as TGTGCCAGCAGTTTTGGCGCAAACTTATTCTACGAGCAGTACTTC. Full variable domain (remainder filled in from reference TRBV28 and TRBJ2-7): DVKVTQSSRYLVKRTGEKVFLECVQDMDHENMFWYRQDPGLGLRLIYFSYDVKMKEKGDIPEGYSVSREKKERFSLILESASTNQTSMYLCASSFGANLFYEQYFGPGTRLTVT.

The gene calls are TRBV7-9 and TRBJ2-3; D might be TRBD1 or TRBD2, each matching 5 bases. The CDR3 has 14 residues. Trimming shortened V by 8 bases and J by 0 bases, and 12 bases separated the two germline ends. CDR1 and CDR2 (germline): SEHNR, FQNEAQ (reference sequence). The CDR3 loop is CASRGLISTDTQYF. The CDR3 nucleotides read TGTGCCAGCCGGGGCCTAATTAGCACAGATACGCAGTATTTT.

This clone has more than one count but fewer than ten. The rearrangement links TRBV7-2 to TRBJ2-5; D gene ambiguous. The CDR3 length is 11 residues. CDR1 and CDR2 (germline): SGHTA, FQGNSA. Trimming stripped 6 bases from V and 5 bases from J, with 7 bases between. CDR3 sequence: CASRPLETQYF. The CDR3 DNA follows: TGTGCCAGCAGACCGTTGGAGACCCAGTACTTC.

Remarks on this clone: A far larger clone is one nucleotide away, so this likely arose from a read error. The chain uses TRBV29-1 and TRBJ2-1; D possibly corresponds to TRBD1 (6 bases). V was shortened by 6 bases and J by 6 bases, with 15 bases between the two germline ends. The germline V gene encodes CDR1 SQVTM and CDR2 ANQGSEA. This CDR3 region has 13 residues. The CDR3 loop reads CSVAVTGSNEQFF. CDR3 bases: TGCAGCGTCGCTGTTACAGGGAGCAATGAGCAGTTCTTC.

This chain uses TRBV5-1 with TRBJ2-1, with D perhaps matching TRBD1 (6 bases). Deletions cut 0 bases from V and 0 bases from J, with 13 bases between. The CDR3 is made up of 17 amino acids. CDR1 is SGHRS, CDR2 YFSETQ, per germline. The CDR3: CASSLGQGPSSYNEQFF. CDR3 DNA sequence: TGCGCCAGCAGCTTGGGCCAGGGGCCGAGCTCCTACAATGAGCAGTTCTTC.

The rearrangement joins TRBV5-1 to TRBJ2-2; the match to TRBD2 covers 8 bases. Germline V gene sequence: CDR1 SGHRS, CDR2 YFSETQ. J gave up 6 bases and V 0 bases, and 7 bases lay outside the gene matches. The CDR3 is 16 residues long. The CDR3 nucleotides are TGCGCCAGCAGCTTGGCGTCCCTTAGCGGGGCCGGGGAGCTGTTTTTT. Translating it yields CASSLASLSGAGELFF.

This chain joins TRBV25-1 and TRBJ2-1, with D possibly being TRBD1 (6 bases). This CDR3 has 16 amino acids. Trimming pared 4 bases from V and 1 base from J, leaving 14 bases between. Germline values: CDR1 MGHDK, CDR2 SYGVNS. CDR3 in DNA: TGTGCCAGCAGTGCCGTCGGGCAGGGGTCCTACAATGAGCAGTTCTTC. It translates to CASSAVGQGSYNEQFF.

There are a few counts of this clone. One end of the junction varies from germline; a read error may be responsible. The same CDR3 is also encoded by other DNA sequences in this sample. The CDR3 is CASSLFGSEAFF. Written as DNA, the CDR3 is TGTGCCAGTAGCTTGTTTGGTTCTGAAGCTTTCTTT. The chain recombines TRBV5-4 with TRBJ1-1; D gene uncertain. Germline V gives CDR1 SGHNT, CDR2 YYREEE (reference sequence). This CDR3 comprises 12 residues.